This entry lists 6 T cell receptor beta chains sequenced from one sample in a study of beta chain features in type 1 diabetes (dated by TCRdb to between 2017 and 2018). The method behind the library was the immunoSEQ multiplex PCR assay. The High Capacity cDNA Reverse Transcription Kit was used to reverse transcribe all of the isolated RNA, meaning that expressed TCRB transcripts were what got sequenced. In TCRdb, the immuneACCESS table is reduced to in-frame sequences with V and J assigned. These tables do not hold every clone; where another copy was compared, an unresolved V gene accounts for under half, and the others remain unexplained. The sample table shows about 150,000 clones, and about 7.3% are seen once. About 0.6% of the sample is held by the ten biggest clonotypes. Sequencing was carried out using central memory CD4+ T cells from blood. These receptors were collected from a man between 18 and 29 years old in good health.

The chain combines TRBV12-5 with TRBJ2-1; D call uncertain. CDR1 LGHNT and CDR2 FRNRAP come from the germline V gene. The CDR3 consists of 13 residues. The ends were cut back, 3 bases at V and 8 bases at J, with 11 bases in the middle. The CDR3 loop reads CASGFQQVHEQFF. CDR3 in DNA: TGTGCTAGTGGTTTCCAGCAGGTGCATGAGCAGTTCTTC.

This chain uses TRBV28 with TRBJ1-2; D unclear. Germline-derived CDR1 and CDR2 are MDHEN and SYDVKM. V was clipped by 3 bases and J by 1 base, with 15 bases between them. The CDR3 covers 16 residues. The CDR3 reads CASSFAIDTGNYGYTF. The DNA of the CDR3 is TGTGCCAGCAGTTTTGCCATAGATACGGGTAACTATGGCTACACCTTC.

The chain couples TRBV9 to TRBJ2-7; TRBD1 agrees at 7 bases. This CDR3 is built from 15 residues. Germline values: CDR1 SGDLS, CDR2 YYNGEE. V shed 0 bases and J 2 bases; nucleotides not matched to a gene: 5. CDR3 bases: TGTGCCAGCAGCGTAGCTACGGGACAGACCTACGAGCAGTACTTC. Translation: CASSVATGQTYEQYF.

This clone was seen a few times. The V and J genes are TRBV7-2 and TRBJ1-5; D unresolved. This CDR3 region has 16 residues. Deletions cut 1 base from V and 2 bases from J, with 12 bases between. Germline values: CDR1 SGHTA, CDR2 FQGNSA. The DNA of the CDR3 is TGTGCCAGCAGCTTAGTGGGCCCCAAGGGCAATCAGCCCCAGCATTTT. It codes for CASSLVGPKGNQPQHF.

This clone appeared a few times. J is TRBJ2-5 and V is TRBV11-2; 8 bases map to TRBD1. The CDR3 is 13 residues long. Per germline, CDR1 SGHAT and CDR2 FQNNGV. The V gene end was trimmed by 4 bases and the J gene end by 4 bases; junction bases not matched to a gene: 2. As DNA, the CDR3 is TGTGCCAGCAGCTCAGGGACAGGAGAGACCCAGTACTTC. Residues: CASSSGTGETQYF.

This clone came up many times. The chain links TRBV7-8 to TRBJ2-1, with TRBD1 matching 8 bases. The J segment lost 14 bases and the V segment lost 3 bases, leaving 9 bases of the junction unmatched. This CDR3 contains 13 residues. Germline V gene sequence: CDR1 SGHVS, CDR2 FQNEAQ. CDR3 DNA: TGTGCCAGCAGCTTCTCCGCGGACAGGGACGAGTTCTTC. As protein: CASSFSADRDEFF.